This TCR beta chain originates from a study of identical twins. Study findings and constraints: Zero-insertion findings could be partly confounded by invariant cells (MAIT and iNKT cells). Out-of-frame sharing of TCR alpha in monozygotic twins was underestimated by models. Twin-shared out-of-frame alpha sequences were enriched for low generation probability.

TCRdb independently ran MiXCR on the 5' RACE reads; one entry per CDR3 protein. The table lists hundreds of thousands of distinct CDR3 sequences, less than 7% of them singletons, with around 1.7% in the top ten. This clonotype came up many times. Its antigen is not identified. This receptor was identified in a man younger than 35 in good health. Sample: naive T cells sorted from blood.

The CDR3 coding sequence is TGCGCCAGCAGCTCCTCCGACAGCAACAATGAGCAGTTCTTC. It translates to CASSSSDSNNEQFF. This chain links TRBV5-1 with TRBJ2-1; tentatively, D is TRBD1 (5 bases). V lost 3 bases and J lost 5, with 12 bases in between. The CDR3 loop spans 14 amino acids. In germline, CDR1 is SGHRS, CDR2 YFSETQ.